This T cell receptor (beta chain) comes out of a study of cytomegalovirus exposure and HLA in healthy donors. Study-wide points: Cytomegalovirus association was assigned to under 200 TCR beta chains. In vitro assays verified that three CMV-associated chains recognized CMV antigens specifically.

CDR3 length equals 11 residues. Trimming took off 8 bases at V and 4 bases at J, with 5 bases between the two ends. CDR1 is SEHNR, CDR2 FQNEAQ, per germline (reference sequence). Some clones are missing from TCRdb's copy, which holds only in-frame ones; the method was immunoSEQ multiplex PCR. The sample records hundreds of thousands of clones, about 83% being singletons. As to this clone: Its antigen is unknown.

The sequence came from a man between 18 and 35 years old in good health and CMV-seronegative. The chain links TRBV7-9 to TRBJ2-2; D gene uncertain. Sequencing input: PBMCs. The CDR3 spells CASPGTGELFF. CDR3 DNA sequence: TGTGCCAGCCCAGGCACCGGGGAGCTGTTTTTT.